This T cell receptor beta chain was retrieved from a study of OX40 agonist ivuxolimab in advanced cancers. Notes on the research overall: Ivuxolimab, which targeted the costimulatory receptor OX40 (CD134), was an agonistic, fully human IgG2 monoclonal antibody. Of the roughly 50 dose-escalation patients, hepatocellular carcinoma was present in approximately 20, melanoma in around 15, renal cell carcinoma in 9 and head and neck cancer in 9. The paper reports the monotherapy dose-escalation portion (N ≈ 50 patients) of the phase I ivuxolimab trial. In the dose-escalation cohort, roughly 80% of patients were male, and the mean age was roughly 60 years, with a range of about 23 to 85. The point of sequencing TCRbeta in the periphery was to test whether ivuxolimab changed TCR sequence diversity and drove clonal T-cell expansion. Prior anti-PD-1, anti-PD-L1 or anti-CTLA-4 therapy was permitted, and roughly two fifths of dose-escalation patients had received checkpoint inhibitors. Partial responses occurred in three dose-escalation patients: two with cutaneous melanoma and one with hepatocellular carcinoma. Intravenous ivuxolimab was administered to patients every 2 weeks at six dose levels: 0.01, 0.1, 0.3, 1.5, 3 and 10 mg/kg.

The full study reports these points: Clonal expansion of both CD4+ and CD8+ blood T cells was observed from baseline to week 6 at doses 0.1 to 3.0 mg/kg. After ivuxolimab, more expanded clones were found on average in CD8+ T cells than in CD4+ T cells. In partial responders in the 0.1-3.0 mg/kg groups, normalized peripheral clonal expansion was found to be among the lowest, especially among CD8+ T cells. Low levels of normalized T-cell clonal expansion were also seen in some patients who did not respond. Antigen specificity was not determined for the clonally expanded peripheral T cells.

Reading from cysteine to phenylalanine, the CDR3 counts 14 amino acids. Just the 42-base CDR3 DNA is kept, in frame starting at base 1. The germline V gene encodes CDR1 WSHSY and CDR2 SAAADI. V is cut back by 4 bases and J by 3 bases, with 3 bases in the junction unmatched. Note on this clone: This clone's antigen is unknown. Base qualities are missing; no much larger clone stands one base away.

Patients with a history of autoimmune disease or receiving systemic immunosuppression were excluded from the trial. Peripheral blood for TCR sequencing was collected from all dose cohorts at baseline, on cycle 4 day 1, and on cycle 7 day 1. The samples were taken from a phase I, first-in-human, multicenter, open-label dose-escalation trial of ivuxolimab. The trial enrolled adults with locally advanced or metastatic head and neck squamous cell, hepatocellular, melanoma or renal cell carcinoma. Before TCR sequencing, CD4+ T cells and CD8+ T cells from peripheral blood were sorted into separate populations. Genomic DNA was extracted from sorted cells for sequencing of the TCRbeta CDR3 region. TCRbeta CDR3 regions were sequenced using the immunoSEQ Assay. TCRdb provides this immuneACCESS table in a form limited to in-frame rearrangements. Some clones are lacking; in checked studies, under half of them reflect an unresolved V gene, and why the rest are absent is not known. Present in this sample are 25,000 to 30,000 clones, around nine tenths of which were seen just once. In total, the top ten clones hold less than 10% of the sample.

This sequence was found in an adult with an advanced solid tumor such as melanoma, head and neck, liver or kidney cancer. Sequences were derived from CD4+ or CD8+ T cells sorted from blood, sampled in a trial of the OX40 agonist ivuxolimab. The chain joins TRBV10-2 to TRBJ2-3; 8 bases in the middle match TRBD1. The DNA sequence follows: TGCGCCAGCAGTGTGGACAGGGAAACAGATACGCAGTATTTT. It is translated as CASSVDRETDTQYF.